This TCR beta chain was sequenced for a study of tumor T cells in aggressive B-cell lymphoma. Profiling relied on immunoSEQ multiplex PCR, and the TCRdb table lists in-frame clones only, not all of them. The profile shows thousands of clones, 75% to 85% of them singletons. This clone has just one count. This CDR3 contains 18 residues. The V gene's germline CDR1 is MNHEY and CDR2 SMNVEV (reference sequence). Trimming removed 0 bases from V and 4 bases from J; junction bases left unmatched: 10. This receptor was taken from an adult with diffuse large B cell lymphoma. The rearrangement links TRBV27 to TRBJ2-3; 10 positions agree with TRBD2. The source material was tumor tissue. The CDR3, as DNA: TGTGCCAGCAGTTTATCAGCTAGCGGGGGAGGGGGAGCAGATACGCAGTATTTT. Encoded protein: CASSLSASGGGGADTQYF.